The entry below gives a single TCR beta chain sequence along with its context. This record comes from a study of blood T cell repertoires in COVID-19. At the level of the study: Acute and convalescent COVID-19 specimens originated in the United States, Italy and Spain.

Those who participated ranged in age from roughly 18 to 89 years and resided in roughly 26 US areas. Recovered participants had two consecutive negative NP/OP PCR tests, healthcare professional clearance, or symptom resolution. Under the authors' procedure: Amplification with reference gene primers provided the estimates of nucleated cell counts. Only in-frame clones appear in the TCRdb table, and some are missing; sequencing was by immunoSEQ multiplex PCR. For V, J and clone size, that table is used; D and trimming come from the DNA. The profile shows a few hundred thousand clones, around 90% of them singletons. The sequence derives from a woman under 40 who had recovered from COVID-19. Sample: PBMCs or T cells enriched from blood (not recorded which).

CDR3 loop: CASSKGHPTEAFF. The CDR3 DNA reads as TGTGCCAGCAGCAAGGGACATCCCACTGAAGCTTTCTTT. The J gene is TRBJ1-1, the V gene TRBV5-6, with D perhaps matching TRBD1 (6 bases). Between the trimmed V and J ends, which lost 4 bases and 4 bases, there was a span of 11 bases. The CDR3 consists of 13 residues. CDR1 and CDR2 from the germline V gene are SGHDT and YYEEEE.